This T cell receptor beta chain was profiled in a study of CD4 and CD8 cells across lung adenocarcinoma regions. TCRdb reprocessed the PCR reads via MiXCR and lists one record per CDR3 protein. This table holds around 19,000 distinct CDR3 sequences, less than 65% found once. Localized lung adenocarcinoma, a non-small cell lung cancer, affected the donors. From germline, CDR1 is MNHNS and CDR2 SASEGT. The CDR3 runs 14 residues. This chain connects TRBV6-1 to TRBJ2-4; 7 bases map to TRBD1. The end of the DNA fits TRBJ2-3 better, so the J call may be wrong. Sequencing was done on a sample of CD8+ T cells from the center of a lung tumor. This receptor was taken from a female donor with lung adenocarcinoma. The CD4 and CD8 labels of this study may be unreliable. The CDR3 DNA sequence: TGTGCCAGCATATGGTCTTCAGGGACAGACATTCAGTATTTT. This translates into CASIWSSGTDIQYF.